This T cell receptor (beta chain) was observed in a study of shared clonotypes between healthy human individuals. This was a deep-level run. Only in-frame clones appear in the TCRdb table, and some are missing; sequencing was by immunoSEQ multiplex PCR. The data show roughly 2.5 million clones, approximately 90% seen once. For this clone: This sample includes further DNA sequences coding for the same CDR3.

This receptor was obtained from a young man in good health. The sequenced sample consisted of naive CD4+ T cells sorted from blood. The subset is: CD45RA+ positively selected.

CDR3 sequence reads: CAWSVRGVTEAFF. CDR3 nucleotide sequence: TGTGCCTGGAGTGTTCGAGGGGTCACTGAAGCTTTCTTT. The genes are TRBV30 and TRBJ1-1; possibly TRBD1 for D (5 bases). The CDR3 is 13 residues long. Germline V gene sequence: CDR1 GTSNPN, CDR2 SVGIG (reference sequence). V lost 0 bases and J 4 bases, leaving 9 bases between the germline ends.